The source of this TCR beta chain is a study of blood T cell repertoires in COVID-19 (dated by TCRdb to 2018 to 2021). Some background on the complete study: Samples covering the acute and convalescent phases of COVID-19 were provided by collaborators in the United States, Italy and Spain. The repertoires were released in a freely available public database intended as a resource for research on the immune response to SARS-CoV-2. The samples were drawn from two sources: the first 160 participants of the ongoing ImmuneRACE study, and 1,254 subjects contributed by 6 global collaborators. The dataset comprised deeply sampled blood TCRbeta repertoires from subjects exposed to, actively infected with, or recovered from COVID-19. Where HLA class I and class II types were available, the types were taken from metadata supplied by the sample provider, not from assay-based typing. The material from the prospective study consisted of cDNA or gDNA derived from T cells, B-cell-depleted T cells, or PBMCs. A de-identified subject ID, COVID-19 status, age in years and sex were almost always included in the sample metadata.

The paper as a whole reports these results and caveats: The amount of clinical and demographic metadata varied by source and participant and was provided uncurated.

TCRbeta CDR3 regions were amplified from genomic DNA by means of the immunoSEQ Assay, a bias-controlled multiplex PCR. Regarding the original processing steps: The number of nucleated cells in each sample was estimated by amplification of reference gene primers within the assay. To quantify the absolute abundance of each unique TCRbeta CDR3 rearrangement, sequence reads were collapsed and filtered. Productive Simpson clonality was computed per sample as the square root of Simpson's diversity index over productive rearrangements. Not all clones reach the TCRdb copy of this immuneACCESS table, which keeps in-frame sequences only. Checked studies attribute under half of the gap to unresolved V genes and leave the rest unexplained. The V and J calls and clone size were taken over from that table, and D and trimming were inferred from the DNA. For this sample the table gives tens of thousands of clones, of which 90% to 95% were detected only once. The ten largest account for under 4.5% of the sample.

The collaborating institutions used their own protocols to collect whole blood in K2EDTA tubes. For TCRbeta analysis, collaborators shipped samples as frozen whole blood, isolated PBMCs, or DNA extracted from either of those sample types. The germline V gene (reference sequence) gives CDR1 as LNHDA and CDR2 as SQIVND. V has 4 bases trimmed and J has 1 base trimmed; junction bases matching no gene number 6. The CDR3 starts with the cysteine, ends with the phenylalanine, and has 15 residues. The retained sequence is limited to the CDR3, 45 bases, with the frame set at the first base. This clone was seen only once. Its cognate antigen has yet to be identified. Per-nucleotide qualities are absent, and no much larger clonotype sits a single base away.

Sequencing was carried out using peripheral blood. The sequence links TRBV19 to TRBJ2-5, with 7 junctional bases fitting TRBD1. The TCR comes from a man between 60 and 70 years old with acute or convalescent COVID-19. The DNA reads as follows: TGTGCCAGTAGTAACAGGGGTCACGTCCAAGAGACCCAGTACTTC. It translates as CASSNRGHVQETQYF.